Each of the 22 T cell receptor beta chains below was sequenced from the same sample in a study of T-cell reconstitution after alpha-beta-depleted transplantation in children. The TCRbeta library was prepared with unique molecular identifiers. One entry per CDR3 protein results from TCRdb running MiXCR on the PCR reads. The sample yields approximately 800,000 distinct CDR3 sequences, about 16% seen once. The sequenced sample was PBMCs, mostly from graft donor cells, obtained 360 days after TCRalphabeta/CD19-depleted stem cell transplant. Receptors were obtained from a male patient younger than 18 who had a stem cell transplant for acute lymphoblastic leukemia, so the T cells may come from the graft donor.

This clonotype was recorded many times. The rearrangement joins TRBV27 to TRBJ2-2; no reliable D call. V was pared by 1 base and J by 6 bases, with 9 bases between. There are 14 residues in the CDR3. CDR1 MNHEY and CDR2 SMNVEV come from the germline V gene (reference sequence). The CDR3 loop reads CASSLFGLAGELFF. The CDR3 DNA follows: TGTGCCAGCAGTTTATTTGGTCTGGCCGGGGAGCTGTTTTTT.

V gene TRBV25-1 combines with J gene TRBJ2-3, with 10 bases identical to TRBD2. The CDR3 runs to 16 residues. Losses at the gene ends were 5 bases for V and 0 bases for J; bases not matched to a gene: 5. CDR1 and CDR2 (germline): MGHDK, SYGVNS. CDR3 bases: TGTGCCAGCAGTTCCCTAGCGGGAGTGAGCACAGATACGCAGTATTTT. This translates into CASSSLAGVSTDTQYF.

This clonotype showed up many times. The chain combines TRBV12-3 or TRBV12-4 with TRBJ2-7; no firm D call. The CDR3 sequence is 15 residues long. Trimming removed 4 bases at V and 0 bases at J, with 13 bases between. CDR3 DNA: TGTGCCAGCAGTTCGGCGGCCTTACTCTCCTACGAGCAGTACTTC. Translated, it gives CASSSAALLSYEQYF.

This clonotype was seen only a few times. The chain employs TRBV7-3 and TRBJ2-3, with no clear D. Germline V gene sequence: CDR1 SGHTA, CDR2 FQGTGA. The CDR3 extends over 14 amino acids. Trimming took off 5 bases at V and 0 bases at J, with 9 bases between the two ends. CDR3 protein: CASSAQSSTDTQYF. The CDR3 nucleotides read TGTGCCAGCAGCGCCCAAAGCAGCACAGATACGCAGTATTTT.

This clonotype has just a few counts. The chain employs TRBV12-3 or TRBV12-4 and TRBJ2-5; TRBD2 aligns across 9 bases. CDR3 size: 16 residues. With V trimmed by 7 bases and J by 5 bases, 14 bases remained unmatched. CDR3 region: CASIDSGRSSGETQYF. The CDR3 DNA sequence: TGTGCCAGCATTGACAGCGGGAGGTCTTCCGGGGAGACCCAGTACTTC.

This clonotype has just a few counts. In DNA form, the CDR3 reads TGTGCCAGCATTCCCCCTGGAGCGTTCGAGCAGTACTTC. Amino acids: CASIPPGAFEQYF. This sequence joins TRBV27 and TRBJ2-7; D unclear. V lost 7 bases to trimming and J lost 6 bases, with 16 bases between them. CDR3 length: 13 amino acids. Germline CDR1 MNHEY, CDR2 SMNVEV (reference sequence).

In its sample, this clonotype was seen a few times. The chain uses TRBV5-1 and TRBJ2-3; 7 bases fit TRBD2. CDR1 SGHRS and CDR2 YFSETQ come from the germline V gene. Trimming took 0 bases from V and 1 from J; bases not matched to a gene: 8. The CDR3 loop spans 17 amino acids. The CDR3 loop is CASSLVGTTLGTDTQYF. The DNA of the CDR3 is TGCGCCAGCAGCTTGGTGGGGACTACCCTTGGCACAGATACGCAGTATTTT.

CDR3 loop: CASSPTTGALEQYF. In DNA form, the CDR3 reads TGTGCCAGCAGCCCCACGACGGGTGCCCTCGAGCAGTACTTC. The rearrangement joins TRBV7-2 to TRBJ2-7; unclear D gene. Germline V gene data show CDR1 as SGHTA and CDR2 as FQGNSA. The CDR3 sequence is 14 residues long. V lost 5 bases and J lost 6, with 17 bases in between.

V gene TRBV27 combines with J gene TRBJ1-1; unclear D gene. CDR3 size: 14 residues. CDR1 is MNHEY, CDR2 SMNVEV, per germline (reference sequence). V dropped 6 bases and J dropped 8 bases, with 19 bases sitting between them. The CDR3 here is CASRFRTALGEAFF. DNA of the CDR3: TGTGCCAGCAGATTTCGGACCGCACTAGGGGAAGCTTTCTTT.

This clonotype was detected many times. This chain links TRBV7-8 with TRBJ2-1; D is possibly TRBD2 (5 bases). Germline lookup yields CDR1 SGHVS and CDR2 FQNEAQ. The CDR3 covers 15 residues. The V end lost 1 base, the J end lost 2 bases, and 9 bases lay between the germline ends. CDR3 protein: CASSLVSVTYNEQFF. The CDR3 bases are TGTGCCAGCAGCTTAGTTAGCGTAACCTACAATGAGCAGTTCTTC.

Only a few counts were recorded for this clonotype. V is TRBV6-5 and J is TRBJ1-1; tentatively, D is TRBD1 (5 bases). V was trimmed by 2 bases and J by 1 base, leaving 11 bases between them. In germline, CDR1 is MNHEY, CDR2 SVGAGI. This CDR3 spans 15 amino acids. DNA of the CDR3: TGTGCCAGCAGTTACGGGACGCCGGAGAACACTGAAGCTTTCTTT. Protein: CASSYGTPENTEAFF.

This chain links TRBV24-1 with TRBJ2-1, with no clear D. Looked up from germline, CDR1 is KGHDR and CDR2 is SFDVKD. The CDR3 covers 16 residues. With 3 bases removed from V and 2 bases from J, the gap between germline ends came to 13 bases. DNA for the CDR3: TGTGCCACCAGTGATGCCGGGCCGGGCCCCTACAATGAGCAGTTCTTC. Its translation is CATSDAGPGPYNEQFF.

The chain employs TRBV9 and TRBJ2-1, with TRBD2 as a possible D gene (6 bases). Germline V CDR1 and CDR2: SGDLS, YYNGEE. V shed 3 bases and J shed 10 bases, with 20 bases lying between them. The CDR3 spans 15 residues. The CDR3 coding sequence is TGTGCCAGCAGCGCACGGCGAGGTGGGAGGAACGAGCAGTTCTTC. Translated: CASSARRGGRNEQFF.

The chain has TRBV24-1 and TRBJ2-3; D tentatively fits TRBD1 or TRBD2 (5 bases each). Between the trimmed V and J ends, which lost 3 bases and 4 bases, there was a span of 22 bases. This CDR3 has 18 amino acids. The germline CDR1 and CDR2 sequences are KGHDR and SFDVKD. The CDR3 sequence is CATSDPLGRERSADTQYF. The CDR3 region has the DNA TGTGCCACCAGTGATCCTTTGGGCAGGGAGAGGAGTGCAGATACGCAGTATTTT.

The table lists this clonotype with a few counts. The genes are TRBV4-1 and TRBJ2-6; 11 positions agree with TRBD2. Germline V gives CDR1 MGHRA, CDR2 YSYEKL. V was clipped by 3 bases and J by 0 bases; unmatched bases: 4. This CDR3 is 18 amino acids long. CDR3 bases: TGCGCCAGCAGCCAGGGGCTAGCGGGGGGCTCTGGGGCCAACGTCCTGACTTTC. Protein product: CASSQGLAGGSGANVLTF.

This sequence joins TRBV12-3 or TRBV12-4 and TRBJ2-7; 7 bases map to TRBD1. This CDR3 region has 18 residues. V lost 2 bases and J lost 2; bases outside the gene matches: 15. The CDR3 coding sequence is TGTGCCAGCAGTTTAACAGTCCCCGACAGGGTCCGGCCCTACGAGCAGTACTTC. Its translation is CASSLTVPDRVRPYEQYF.

This chain's CDR3 is CASSLAPGFYEQYF. DNA for the CDR3: TGCGCCAGCAGCTTGGCGCCCGGGTTCTACGAGCAGTACTTC. The J gene is TRBJ2-7, the V gene TRBV5-1; D is unclear. Trimming cost V 0 bases and J 3 bases, with 10 bases left between them. The CDR3 has 14 amino acids. Germline V gene data show CDR1 as SGHRS and CDR2 as YFSETQ.

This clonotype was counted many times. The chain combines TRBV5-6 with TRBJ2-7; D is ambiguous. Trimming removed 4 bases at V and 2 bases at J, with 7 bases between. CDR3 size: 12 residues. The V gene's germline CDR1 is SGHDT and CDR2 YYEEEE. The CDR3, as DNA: TGTGCCAGCAGCGCCTCCCCCTACGAGCAGTACTTC. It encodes CASSASPYEQYF.

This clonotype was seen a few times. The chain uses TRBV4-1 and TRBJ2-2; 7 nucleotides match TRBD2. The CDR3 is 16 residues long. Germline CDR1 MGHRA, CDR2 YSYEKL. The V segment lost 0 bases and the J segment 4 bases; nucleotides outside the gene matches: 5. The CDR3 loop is CASSQDISSGTGELFF. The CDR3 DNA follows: TGCGCCAGCAGCCAAGATATATCTAGCGGCACCGGGGAGCTGTTTTTT.

CDR3 sequence: CASGERGSGNTIYF. The DNA of the CDR3 is TGTGCCAGTGGGGAGAGGGGCTCTGGAAACACCATATATTTT. This chain connects TRBV2 to TRBJ1-3; TRBD1 is a possible D gene (5 bases). The CDR3 runs to 14 residues. The V end was cut by 9 bases, the J end by 0 bases, with 12 bases between. Germline V CDR1 and CDR2: SNHLY, FYNNEI.

The CDR3 loop reads CASSYGRSQPQHF. The CDR3 DNA reads as TGTGCCAGCAGTTATGGAAGATCTCAGCCCCAGCATTTT. V is TRBV6-5 and J is TRBJ1-5; D is unclear. The ends were cut back, 3 bases at V and 6 bases at J, with 9 bases in the middle. Germline V gene data show CDR1 as MNHEY and CDR2 as SVGAGI. The CDR3 consists of 13 residues.

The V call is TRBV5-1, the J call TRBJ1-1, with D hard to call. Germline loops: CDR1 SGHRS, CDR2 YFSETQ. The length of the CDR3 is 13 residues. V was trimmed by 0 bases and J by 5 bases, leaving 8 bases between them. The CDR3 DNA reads TGCGCCAGCAGCTTGGCTCGGTTGACTGAAGCTTTCTTT. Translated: CASSLARLTEAFF.